Listed below are T cell receptor beta chains from one sample, sequenced in a study of cytomegalovirus exposure and HLA in healthy donors. Generated by immunoSEQ multiplex PCR, the TCRdb table keeps only in-frame clones and is missing some. Here the sample table reports around 150,000 clones. Sample: PBMCs. The receptors were gathered from a woman aged 60 to 75 in good health and CMV-seronegative. The CDR3 runs from the conserved cysteine through the conserved F or W. The D gene is left open where the match is weak.

v_gene	j_gene	d_gene	CDR3nt	CDR3aa
TRBV5-1	TRBJ2-7	NA	TGCGCCAGCAGCTTACCAGGTTCCGGACAGTACTTC	CASSLPGSGQYF
TRBV29-1	TRBJ2-3	NA	TGCAGCGGCCAACCCCAAATAGACAATACGCAGTATTTT	CSGQPQIDNTQYF
TRBV9	TRBJ1-1	TRBD1	TGTGCCAGCAGCGCAGGGACAGGGTCCACTGAAGCTTTCTTT	CASSAGTGSTEAFF
TRBV7-3	TRBJ2-3	NA	TGTGCCAGCAGCCCAGGGGTAGTTGGAGATACGCAGTATTTT	CASSPGVVGDTQYF
TRBV10-3	TRBJ2-7	TRBD1	TGTGCCACCGGACAGGGAGGCGCCTACGAGCAGTACTTC	CATGQGGAYEQYF
TRBV11-2	TRBJ1-6	NA	TGTGCCAGCAGCTTTATTGGGGGCGGTTCACCCCTCCACTTT	CASSFIGGGSPLHF
TRBV6-6	TRBJ1-1	NA	TGTGCCAGCGGTCGGTTTGAAGCTTTCTTT	CASGRFEAFF
TRBV5-8	TRBJ1-1	TRBD1	TGTGCCAGCAACCCTCGGTGGGGTACAGGGGGCGACACTGAAGCTTTCTTT	CASNPRWGTGGDTEAFF
TRBV27	TRBJ1-1	NA	TGTGCCAGCAGGCCCATCCGGACAGTCACCACGGACACTGAAGCTTTCTTT	CASRPIRTVTTDTEAFF
TRBV6-6	TRBJ1-2	NA	TGTGCCAGCAGTTTCAGCAGGGGAGGCTACACCTTC	CASSFSRGGYTF
TRBV14	TRBJ2-7	NA	TGTGCCAGCAGCCAAGGACGGAGGTGGGTTTACGAGCAGTACTTC	CASSQGRRWVYEQYF
TRBV5-8	TRBJ1-3	TRBD1	TGTGCCAGCAGCAGGACAGGGGGAAACACCATATATTTT	CASSRTGGNTIYF
TRBV27	TRBJ2-7	NA	TGTGCCAGCAGTTTAAGACTAGGGAGCTCCTACGAGCAGTACTTC	CASSLRLGSSYEQYF
TRBV19	TRBJ2-7	TRBD2	TGTGCCTTCTGGCACCTAGCGGGAGGGCCCCACGAGCAGTACTTC	CAFWHLAGGPHEQYF
TRBV29-1	TRBJ1-2	NA	TGCAGCGTTGAACAGGGGAGGGACTATGGCTACACCTTC	CSVEQGRDYGYTF
TRBV5-1	TRBJ1-3	NA	TGCGCCAGCAGCTTAAGCCCGATCTCTGGAAACACCATATATTTT	CASSLSPISGNTIYF
TRBV6-1	TRBJ1-5	NA	TGTGCCAGCAGTGAATATGTAGGGGGAAGTCAGCCCCAGCATTTT	CASSEYVGGSQPQHF
TRBV6-5	TRBJ2-7	TRBD2	TGTGCCAGCAGTTCCGGGACTAGCAGAACCTACGAGCAGTACTTC	CASSSGTSRTYEQYF
TRBV7-9	TRBJ1-2	NA	TGTGCCAGCAGCTTGGAGGGAAGGCTCTACACCTTC	CASSLEGRLYTF
TRBV18	TRBJ1-6	NA	TGTGCCAGCTCACTCGGGACAAGTCCCAATTCACCCCTCCACTTT	CASSLGTSPNSPLHF
TRBV6-4	TRBJ1-6	TRBD1	TGTGCCAGCAGGGACCTGGGACAGGGGGATTCACCCCTCCACTTT	CASRDLGQGDSPLHF